The 21 T cell receptor beta chains given below trace back to one sample, sequenced in a study of memory CD4+ T cells and cytomegalovirus serostatus. Sequenced by immunoSEQ multiplex PCR; TCRdb stores in-frame clones only, minus some. The table includes tens of thousands of clones, approximately 80% detected once. Single viable CD3+CD4+CD8-CD45RO+ cells were sorted as the memory CD4+ T cells. The source material was memory CD4+ T cells from blood. These receptor sequences come from an adult in good health and CMV-seropositive.

This clone was detected once. The genes are TRBV2 and TRBJ2-7; TRBD2 matches at 9 bases. This CDR3 comprises 12 residues. With V trimmed by 4 bases and J by 7 bases, 2 bases remained unmatched. From germline, CDR1 is SNHLY and CDR2 FYNNEI. The CDR3 DNA reads as TGTGCCAGCAGTGGACTAGCGGAGGAGCAGTACTTC. It specifies CASSGLAEEQYF.

The rearrangement uses TRBV5-1 and TRBJ1-4; no clear D. The length of the CDR3 is 14 residues. The V and J ends lost 5 bases and 0 bases respectively, with 8 bases between them. Germline V gene data show CDR1 as SGHRS and CDR2 as YFSETQ. CDR3 in DNA: TGCGCCAGCAGAATTGATACAACTAATGAAAAACTGTTTTTT. Protein: CASRIDTTNEKLFF. Supplemented by reference TRBV5-1 and TRBJ1-4, the full variable domain reads KAGVTQTPRYLIKTRGQQVTLSCSPISGHRSVSWYQQTPGQGLQFLFEYFSETQRNKGNFPGRFSGRQFSNSRSEMNVSTLELGDSALYLCASRIDTTNEKLFFGSGTQLSVL.

The genes are TRBV19 and TRBJ2-2; 8 bases are a match to TRBD1. Germline loops: CDR1 LNHDA, CDR2 SQIVND (reference sequence). J was trimmed by 8 bases and V by 5 bases; bases with no gene match: 7. The CDR3 sequence is 14 residues long. The CDR3 is CASSAGQAGGELFF. The CDR3 DNA is TGTGCCAGTAGTGCGGGACAGGCAGGGGGGGAGCTGTTTTTT.

The V gene is TRBV28, the J gene TRBJ1-2; TRBD1 matches 11 bases. The ends lost 4 bases at V and 4 bases at J; junction bases unmatched: 8. Germline CDR1 is MDHEN and CDR2 is SYDVKM. The CDR3 sequence is 16 residues long. The CDR3 loop is CASSWTGGAGIYGYTF. DNA of the CDR3: TGTGCCAGCAGTTGGACAGGGGGCGCGGGGATCTATGGCTACACCTTC.

The V and J genes are TRBV5-1 and TRBJ2-2; 8 nucleotides line up with TRBD2. Germline assignment: CDR1 SGHRS and CDR2 YFSETQ. The length of the CDR3 is 17 residues. Trimming cost V 3 bases and J 4 bases; bases outside gene matches: 11. The CDR3 here is CASSSSGASGGTGELFF. CDR3 DNA: TGCGCCAGCAGCTCGTCCGGCGCCAGCGGGGGCACCGGGGAGCTGTTTTTT.

This clone was picked up many times. The genes are TRBV5-1 and TRBJ1-4, with 8 bases fitting TRBD1. CDR1 and CDR2 from the germline V gene are SGHRS and YFSETQ. There are 16 residues in the CDR3. The V and J ends lost 0 bases and 0 bases, in that order; junction bases with no gene match: 1. CDR3 sequence: CASSLGQGPTNEKLFF. The DNA of the CDR3 is TGCGCCAGCAGCTTGGGACAGGGGCCAACTAATGAAAAACTGTTTTTT.

This clone appeared once. The chain joins TRBV4-2 to TRBJ1-4, with D tentatively TRBD1 (5 bases). The CDR3 runs to 14 residues. Between the trimmed V and J ends, which lost 5 bases and 7 bases, there was a span of 14 bases. Per germline, CDR1 LGHNA and CDR2 YNFKEQ. This CDR3 is CASSSSGGGEKLFF. The CDR3 coding sequence is TGTGCCAGCAGCTCGTCGGGGGGAGGTGAAAAACTGTTTTTT.

This rearrangement joins TRBV6-6 to TRBJ1-5; a possible D gene is TRBD1 (6 bases). Trimming pared 5 bases from V and 4 bases from J, leaving 12 bases between. The CDR3 has 14 amino acids. CDR1 is MNHNY and CDR2 is SVGAGI in the germline V gene (reference sequence). The CDR3 DNA reads as TGTGCCAGCAGTCTGGACAGACCTAATCAGCCCCAGCATTTT. This sequence encodes CASSLDRPNQPQHF.

The genes are TRBV6-5 and TRBJ2-2, with 15 bases matching TRBD2. There are 16 residues in the CDR3. V trimming: 4 bases; J trimming: 5 bases; junction bases outside the gene matches: 2. In germline, CDR1 is MNHEY, CDR2 SVGAGI. The CDR3 coding sequence is TGTGCCAGCAGTTCCGGACTAGCGGGGGGGACCGGGGAGCTGTTTTTT. It yields the protein CASSSGLAGGTGELFF.

V is TRBV6-1 and J is TRBJ2-5; a possible D gene is TRBD2 (5 bases). Germline V gives CDR1 MNHNS, CDR2 SASEGT. This CDR3 has 12 amino acids. V gave up 5 bases and J gave up 5 bases, with 9 bases separating them. The CDR3 DNA sequence: TGTGCCAGCAGTCCCGGGGTGGAGACCCAGTACTTC. Its protein product is CASSPGVETQYF.

The J gene is TRBJ1-1, the V gene TRBV18; D is undetermined. V was shortened by 6 bases and J by 5 bases, with 13 bases between the two germline ends. The germline CDR1 and CDR2 sequences are KGHSH and LQKENI. The length of the CDR3 is 13 residues. This CDR3 is CASSTTPGTEAFF. Here the CDR3 DNA reads TGTGCCAGCTCTACTACCCCAGGAACTGAAGCTTTCTTT. Supplemented by reference TRBV18 and TRBJ1-1, the full variable domain reads NAGVMQNPRHLVRRRGQEARLRCSPMKGHSHVYWYRQLPEEGLKFMVYLQKENIIDESGMPKERFSAEFPKEGPSILRIQQVVRGDSAAYFCASSTTPGTEAFFGQGTRLTVV.

This sequence joins TRBV30 and TRBJ2-1, with a tentative D call TRBD2 (6 bases). There are 13 residues in the CDR3. V was shortened by 8 bases and J by 0 bases, with 11 bases between the two germline ends. The germline CDR1 and CDR2 sequences are GTSNPN and SVGIG (reference sequence). The CDR3 DNA reads as TGTGCCCGCGGGGACTTCTCCTACAATGAGCAGTTCTTC. Residues: CARGDFSYNEQFF.

V gene TRBV28 combines with J gene TRBJ1-2, with TRBD1 identical over 8 bases. The J segment lost 0 bases and the V segment lost 5 bases, leaving 2 bases of the junction unmatched. Germline loops: CDR1 MDHEN, CDR2 SYDVKM. There are 14 residues in the CDR3. This CDR3 reads CASSTGGPNYGYTF. CDR3 bases: TGTGCCAGCAGTACAGGGGGTCCTAACTATGGCTACACCTTC.

The J gene is TRBJ1-5, the V gene TRBV5-8; D is uncertain. Germline-derived CDR1 and CDR2 are SGHTS and YDEGEE. This CDR3 has 18 residues. V was pared by 0 bases and J by 2 bases, with 18 bases between. The CDR3 nucleotides read TGTGCCAGCAGCTTGGTACAAGGAGGATCTGGTGGCAATCAGCCCCAGCATTTT. The encoded protein is CASSLVQGGSGGNQPQHF.

This clone came up a few times. The chain joins TRBV12-1 to TRBJ1-5; TRBD1 is the table's D call and was not checked against the DNA. TRBV12-1 is a pseudogene locus. The CDR3 has 14 residues. The CDR3 spells CASSLGQGFQPQHF. CDR3 nucleotides: TGTGCCAGCAGCTTGGGACAGGGGTTTCAGCCCCAGCATTTT.

The CDR3 here is CAGGTGVSGNTIYF. The CDR3, as DNA: TGTGCCGGGGGGACAGGGGTCTCTGGAAACACCATATATTTT. The J gene is TRBJ1-3, the V gene TRBV30; 10 nucleotides match TRBD1. Trimming removed 8 bases from V and 0 bases from J; junction bases left unmatched: 4. The CDR3 is 14 amino acids. Germline V gene lookup returns CDR1 GTSNPN and CDR2 SVGIG (reference sequence).

CDR3 residues: CASSIEQGPVREKLFF. CDR3 sequence (DNA): TGTGCCAGCAGTATCGAACAGGGGCCGGTCCGCGAAAAACTGTTTTTT. This chain joins TRBV28 and TRBJ1-4, with 7 nucleotides matching TRBD1. V lost 5 bases, J lost 8 bases, and 14 bases stayed unmatched. Germline CDR1 and CDR2: MDHEN and SYDVKM. The CDR3 is 16 amino acids.

This clone was picked up one time. V usage is TRBV11-1 and J usage is TRBJ1-1; no firm D call. V lost 7 bases and J 5 bases, leaving 14 bases between the germline ends. The CDR3 runs to 13 residues. Germline V lookup: CDR1 SGHAT, CDR2 FQDESV (reference sequence). As DNA, the CDR3 is TGTGCCAGCACCCGAGCACAGTGGACTGAAGCTTTCTTT. It yields the protein CASTRAQWTEAFF.

The rearrangement joins TRBV7-9 to TRBJ2-1, with TRBD2 matching over 7 bases. Germline loops: CDR1 SEHNR, CDR2 FQNEAQ (reference sequence). The ends lost 8 bases at V and 2 bases at J; junction bases unmatched: 18. The CDR3 runs 18 residues. CDR3 coding DNA: TGTGCCAGCGGCAGACGGGACTACCGAGGCGACCCCTACAATGAGCAGTTCTTC. This gives the protein CASGRRDYRGDPYNEQFF.

V usage is TRBV28 and J usage is TRBJ2-7; 9 bases align to TRBD1. This CDR3 spans 18 amino acids. V shed 2 bases and J 4 bases; nucleotides not matched to a gene: 15. Germline CDR1 reads MDHEN; CDR2 reads SYDVKM. The CDR3 DNA follows: TGTGCCAGCAGTTTAGGGACAGGGACCGTGGGGGTGGTATACGAGCAGTACTTC. Residues: CASSLGTGTVGVVYEQYF.

The chain has TRBV28 and TRBJ1-3; D remains ambiguous. CDR1 is MDHEN and CDR2 is SYDVKM in the germline V gene. V lost 10 bases, J lost 8 bases, and 12 bases lay in between. The CDR3 totals 11 residues. Here the CDR3 reads CATSSAHTIYF. The CDR3 DNA sequence: TGTGCCACCAGCTCCGCACACACCATATATTTT.